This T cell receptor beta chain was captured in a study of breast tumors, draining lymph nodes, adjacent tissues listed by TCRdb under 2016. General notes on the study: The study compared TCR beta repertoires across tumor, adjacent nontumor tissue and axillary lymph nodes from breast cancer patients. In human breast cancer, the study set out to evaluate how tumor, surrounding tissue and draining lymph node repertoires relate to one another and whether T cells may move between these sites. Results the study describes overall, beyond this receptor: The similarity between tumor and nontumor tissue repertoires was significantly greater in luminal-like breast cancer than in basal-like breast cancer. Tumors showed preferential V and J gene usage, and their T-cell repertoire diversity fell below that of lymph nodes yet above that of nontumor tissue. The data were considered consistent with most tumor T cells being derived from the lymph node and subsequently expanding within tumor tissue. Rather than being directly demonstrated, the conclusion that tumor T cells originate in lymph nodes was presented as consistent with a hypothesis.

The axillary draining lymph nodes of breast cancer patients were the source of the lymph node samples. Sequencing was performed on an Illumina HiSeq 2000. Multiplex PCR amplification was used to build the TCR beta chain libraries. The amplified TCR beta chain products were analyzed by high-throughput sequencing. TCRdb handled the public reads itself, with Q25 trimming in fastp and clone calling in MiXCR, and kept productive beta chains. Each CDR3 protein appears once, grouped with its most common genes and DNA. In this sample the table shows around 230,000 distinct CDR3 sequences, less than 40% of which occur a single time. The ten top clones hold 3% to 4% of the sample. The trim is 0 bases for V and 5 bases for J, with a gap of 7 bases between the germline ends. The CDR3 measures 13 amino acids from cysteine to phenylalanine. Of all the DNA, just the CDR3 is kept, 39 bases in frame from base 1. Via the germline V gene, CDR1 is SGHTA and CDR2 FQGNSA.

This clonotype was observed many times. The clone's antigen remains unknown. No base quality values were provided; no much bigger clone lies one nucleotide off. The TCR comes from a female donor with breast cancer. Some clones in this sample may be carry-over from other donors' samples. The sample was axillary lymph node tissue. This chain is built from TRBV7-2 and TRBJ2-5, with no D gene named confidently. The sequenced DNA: TGTGCCAGCAGCTTAGCCCCTAGTGAGACCCAGTACTTC. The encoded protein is CASSLAPSETQYF.